What follows are 32 T cell receptor beta chains derived from one specimen sequenced in a study of T cells in Graves' hyperthyroidism and ophthalmopathy. RNA transcripts served as the template for amplifying TCR beta CDR3 regions. The HTBI set primed first-round TCR CDR3 RT-PCR. TCRdb recomputed calls from the multiplex PCR reads with MiXCR, one row per CDR3 protein. Of hundreds of thousands of distinct CDR3 sequences listed, over 11% are singletons. The sample taken for sequencing was blood. Receptor source: a woman aged 25 to 45 with Graves' hyperthyroidism.

The V gene is TRBV12-3 or TRBV12-4, the J gene TRBJ1-6, with D uncertain. The germline V and J ends were trimmed by 1 base and 8 bases, with 6 bases remaining between them. This CDR3 has 13 amino acids. CDR3 DNA: TGTGCCAGCAGTTTAGAAAGGGATTCACCCCTCCACTTT. Its translation is CASSLERDSPLHF.

The V call is TRBV6-2 or TRBV6-3, the J call TRBJ1-5; tentative D call: TRBD1 (6 bases). Germline CDR1 reads MNHEY; CDR2 reads SVGEGT. The CDR3 sequence is 21 residues long. With 4 bases removed from V and 0 bases from J, the gap between germline ends came to 28 bases. The CDR3 DNA is TGTGCCAGCAGTTCATCCCGGGACACAATCCCCCATCTCCGTAGCAATCAGCCCCAGCATTTT. Protein sequence: CASSSSRDTIPHLRSNQPQHF.

This clonotype has ten or more counts. Relative to the germline gene, one junction end is altered; a read error may explain this. The V gene is TRBV28, the J gene TRBJ2-7; 8 bases agree with TRBD1. The CDR3 loop spans 19 amino acids. Germline values: CDR1 MDHEN, CDR2 SYDVKM. The CDR3 loop is CASSPVVRGRTDFTRFSHF. CDR3 nucleotide sequence: TGTGCCAGCAGTCCGGTGGTCAGGGGGCGCACTGACTTTACCCGCTTCTCACACTTC.

This clonotype has a count of ten or more. The CDR3 bases are TGTGCCAGCAGTTACGATGATACAGTGCAGTACTTC. Amino acids: CASSYDDTVQYF. The chain has TRBV6-6 and TRBJ2-7; D uncertain. CDR1 is MNHNY, CDR2 SVGAGI, per germline (reference sequence). The length of the CDR3 is 12 residues. Deletions cut 2 bases from V and 9 bases from J, with 11 bases between.

Concerning this clonotype itself: A much larger clone lies one base from this, so it may be a read error. The chain is built from TRBV7-9 and TRBJ2-5; tentative D call: TRBD1 (6 bases). The CDR3 sequence is 16 residues long. Germline loops: CDR1 SEHNR, CDR2 FQNEAQ (reference sequence). The CDR3 DNA reads TGTGCCAGCAGGGGGCGATCCAACGGGACACAAGAGACCCGGTACTTC. It specifies CASRGRSNGTQETRYF.

The CDR3 region is CASSLGTASGYTF. DNA of the CDR3: TGTGCCAGCTCACTGGGGACAGCGAGTGGCTACACCTTC. The chain couples TRBV18 to TRBJ1-2; 7 positions agree with TRBD1. The CDR3 contains 13 residues. After removal of 4 bases from V and 7 bases from J, the junction contained 6 bases not matched to a gene. Germline V gene sequence: CDR1 KGHSH, CDR2 LQKENI.

This clonotype has a handful of counts. The genes are TRBV6-5 and TRBJ2-3; D is uncertain. CDR1 and CDR2 (germline): MNHEY, SVGAGI. V lost 2 bases, J lost 4 bases, and 7 bases lay in between. The CDR3 covers 13 residues. The CDR3 DNA reads TGTGCCAGCAGTTACCGGGTAGCAGATACGCAGTATTTT. Its translation: CASSYRVADTQYF.

This clonotype was observed many times. The gene calls are TRBV11-2 and TRBJ2-3; D is perhaps TRBD1 (6 bases). The germline V gene has CDR1 SGHAT and CDR2 FQNNGV. The CDR3 is made up of 17 amino acids. V was pared by 5 bases and J by 0 bases, with 18 bases between. The CDR3 loop is CASSGPGTRKSTDTQYF. The CDR3 nucleotides read TGTGCCAGCAGCGGGCCCGGGACACGGAAAAGCACAGATACGCAGTATTTT.

This clonotype has just a few counts. The genes are TRBV9 and TRBJ2-3, with 8 bases that match TRBD2. The germline V gene encodes CDR1 SGDLS and CDR2 YYNGEE. The V segment lost 3 bases and the J segment 2 bases; nucleotides outside the gene matches: 5. There are 15 residues in the CDR3. CDR3 sequence: CASSATSEPTDTQYF. The DNA of the CDR3 is TGTGCCAGCAGCGCGACTAGCGAGCCCACAGATACGCAGTATTTT.

The CDR3 DNA reads TGTGCCAGTAGAAGTAGCGGGAGCCACGAGCAGTACTTC. It encodes CASRSSGSHEQYF. J is TRBJ2-7 and V is TRBV19; TRBD2 agrees at 9 bases. CDR1 and CDR2 (germline): LNHDA, SQIVND (reference sequence). The CDR3 length is 13 residues. The trim removed 6 bases at V and 5 bases at J, leaving 5 bases unmatched.

This chain connects TRBV24-1 to TRBJ2-2, with D possibly matching TRBD1 (5 bases). Looked up from germline, CDR1 is KGHDR and CDR2 is SFDVKD. Trimming cost V 8 bases and J 5 bases, with 11 bases left between them. The CDR3 runs to 13 residues. The CDR3 nucleotides are TGTGCCACCACGCAGGGTAGGACCGGGGAGCTGTTTTTT. It translates to CATTQGRTGELFF.

In its sample, this clonotype was seen many times. The chain carries TRBV30 and TRBJ2-1; either TRBD1 or TRBD2 may fit D (6 bases each). The CDR3 loop spans 13 amino acids. Germline values: CDR1 GTSNPN, CDR2 SVGIG (reference sequence). V was pared by 6 bases and J by 13 bases, with 22 bases between. The CDR3 loop is CACSGDSGPSQFF. CDR3 sequence (DNA): TGTGCCTGCTCAGGGGACTCCGGCCCTTCCCAGTTCTTC.

This clonotype was seen more than once but under ten times. The V and J genes are TRBV19 and TRBJ2-1, with D tentatively TRBD2 (6 bases). V lost 3 bases, J lost 3 bases, and 12 bases lay in between. Germline CDR1 reads LNHDA; CDR2 reads SQIVND (reference sequence). This CDR3 is built from 15 residues. The CDR3 nucleotides are TGTGCCAGTAGTATCACGGGAGCCAACTACAATGAGCAGTTCTTC. It is translated as CASSITGANYNEQFF.

V usage is TRBV28 and J usage is TRBJ1-1; possible D gene TRBD1, 6 bases. The CDR3 is 16 residues long. In germline, CDR1 is MDHEN, CDR2 SYDVKM. Trimming cost V 2 bases and J 7 bases, with 20 bases left between them. This CDR3 is CASSLRSRTAPCEAFF. As DNA, the CDR3 is TGTGCCAGCAGTTTAAGAAGTAGGACAGCACCATGTGAAGCTTTCTTT. The variable domain in full, completed from reference TRBV28 and TRBJ1-1, reads DVKVTQSSRYLVKRTGEKVFLECVQDMDHENMFWYRQDPGLGLRLIYFSYDVKMKEKGDIPEGYSVSREKKERFSLILESASTNQTSMYLCASSLRSRTAPCEAFFGQGTRLTVV.

This clonotype has at least ten counts. The chain employs TRBV6-1 and TRBJ1-6; TRBD1 matches 8 bases. The CDR3 consists of 18 residues. Trimming took 6 bases from V and 9 from J; bases not matched to a gene: 19. Germline V gene data show CDR1 as MNHNS and CDR2 as SASEGT. The CDR3 nucleotides are TGTGCCAGCAGCGATTCAGGACAGGGCCGAAATACAGGTTCACCCCTCCACTTT. Amino acids: CASSDSGQGRNTGSPLHF.

Many counts were recorded for this clonotype. This rearrangement joins TRBV11-2 to TRBJ2-7; D possibly corresponds to TRBD1 (6 bases). Germline-derived CDR1 and CDR2 are SGHAT and FQNNGV. Trimming pared 2 bases from V and 7 bases from J, leaving 15 bases between. This CDR3 has 14 amino acids. CDR3 region: CASSLSAIGTEQYF. As DNA, the CDR3 is TGTGCCAGCAGCTTAAGTGCCATCGGGACAGAGCAGTACTTC.

The V gene is TRBV6-1, the J gene TRBJ2-3; TRBD1 is a possible D gene (5 bases). V was pared by 4 bases and J by 9 bases, with 11 bases between. The CDR3 runs 12 residues. Germline assignment: CDR1 MNHNS and CDR2 SASEGT. The chain's CDR3 is CASSGQINTQYF. CDR3 coding DNA: TGTGCCAGCAGTGGACAGATTAACACGCAGTATTTT.

The table lists this clonotype with a few counts. The genes are TRBV20-1 and TRBJ2-2; D is tentatively TRBD1 or TRBD2 (5 bases each). This CDR3 spans 14 amino acids. CDR1 and CDR2 (germline): DFQATT, SNEGSKA (reference sequence). V was clipped by 4 bases and J by 1 base, with 10 bases between them. DNA for the CDR3: TGCAGTGCTACGGGGACGGGGAACACCGGGGAGCTGTTTTTT. Translation gives CSATGTGNTGELFF.

This clonotype turned up a few times. The rearrangement joins TRBV20-1 to TRBJ2-5; D perhaps matches TRBD1 (6 bases). This CDR3 has 15 residues. Trimming cost V 1 base and J 1 base, with 13 bases left between them. Germline V CDR1 and CDR2: DFQATT, SNEGSKA (reference sequence). The CDR3 DNA is TGCAGTGCTAGAGGCAGAGGACAGCCCCAAGAGACCCAGTACTTC. Its translation: CSARGRGQPQETQYF.

Many counts were recorded for this clonotype. The chain recombines TRBV6-2 or TRBV6-3 with TRBJ1-1, with 7 bases aligning to TRBD1. There are 13 residues in the CDR3. With V trimmed by 2 bases and J by 7 bases, 4 bases remained unmatched. The germline CDR1 and CDR2 sequences are MNHEY and SVGEGT. The DNA of the CDR3 is TGTGCCAGCAGTTACCCTGGGACAGATGAAGCTTTCTTT. Its translation: CASSYPGTDEAFF.

This clonotype showed up many times. The chain has TRBV30 and TRBJ2-5, with 8 nucleotides matching TRBD1. This CDR3 has 13 residues. In germline, CDR1 is GTSNPN, CDR2 SVGIG (reference sequence). V shed 3 bases and J 4 bases; nucleotides not matched to a gene: 4. CDR3 sequence (DNA): TGTGCCTGGAGCGACACAGGGGGAGAGACCCAGTACTTC. Its protein is CAWSDTGGETQYF.

This clonotype was seen repeatedly, ten times or more. J is TRBJ2-7 and V is TRBV10-1, with D possibly TRBD2 on 6 matching bases. The V end lost 0 bases, the J end lost 5 bases, and 11 bases lay between the germline ends. The CDR3 is made up of 14 amino acids. Germline lookup yields CDR1 WNHNN and CDR2 SYGVQD (reference sequence). The CDR3 nucleotides read TGCGCCAGCAGTGAGTCGTTACTAGCTAACGAGCAGTACTTC. It encodes CASSESLLANEQYF.

This clonotype has at least ten counts. The DNA of the CDR3 is TGTGCCAGCAGTCGGAGGGAAGCCACCATATATTTT. Translation gives CASSRREATIYF. The rearrangement joins TRBV12-3 or TRBV12-4 to TRBJ1-3; D gene uncertain. The CDR3 sequence is 12 residues long. V gave up 5 bases and J gave up 9 bases, with 11 bases separating them.

This clonotype was seen only a few times. The CDR3 region is CSVRRGNTDTQYF. For the CDR3, the DNA is TGCAGCGTTCGAAGGGGGAACACAGATACGCAGTATTTT. The chain joins TRBV29-1 to TRBJ2-3, with a tentative D call TRBD1 (6 bases). Between the trimmed V and J ends, which lost 5 bases and 2 bases, there was a span of 11 bases. There are 13 residues in the CDR3. Germline CDR1 and CDR2: SQVTM and ANQGSEA.

This clonotype showed up just once. This may stem from a read error, because a much larger clone lies one nucleotide away. The chain uses TRBV11-2 and TRBJ2-3; 10 bases match TRBD2. Germline V CDR1 and CDR2: SGHAT, FQNNGV. The CDR3 is 12 residues long. The CDR3 is CASSLAGDTQDF. CDR3 nucleotide sequence: TGTGCCAGCAGCCTAGCGGGAGATACGCAGGATTTT.

This sequence joins TRBV12-3 or TRBV12-4 and TRBJ2-1; weak D call: TRBD2 (6 bases). Trimming stripped 5 bases from V and 4 bases from J, with 12 bases between. This CDR3 comprises 14 residues. The CDR3 DNA follows: TGTGCCAGCAGTGCCCGGGAGCTATACAATGAGCAGTTCTTC. This sequence encodes CASSARELYNEQFF.

V usage is TRBV28 and J usage is TRBJ2-1, with TRBD2 identical over 9 bases. Germline values: CDR1 MDHEN, CDR2 SYDVKM. There are 17 residues in the CDR3. V gave up 4 bases and J gave up 4 bases; unmatched junction bases: 11. The CDR3 sequence: CASSSSRVAGAYNEQFF. DNA of the CDR3: TGTGCCAGCAGTTCCTCGAGGGTAGCGGGGGCATACAATGAGCAGTTCTTC.

This clonotype occurred a few times. The genes are TRBV28 and TRBJ2-1, with 10 bases lining up with TRBD1. CDR3 length: 15 amino acids. Germline CDR1 is MDHEN and CDR2 is SYDVKM. J lost 7 bases, V lost 3 bases, and 6 bases had no gene match. Here the CDR3 DNA reads TGTGCCAGCAGTTTCCCCGGGACAGGGGTTAATGAGCAGTTCTTC. It translates to CASSFPGTGVNEQFF.

In this sample, this clonotype turned up many times. This chain joins TRBV3-1 and TRBJ2-5, with 8 bases identical to TRBD2. Germline-derived CDR1 and CDR2 are LGHDT and YNNKEL (reference sequence). Unmatched junction bases numbered 0, after V lost 2 bases and J lost 4 bases. The CDR3 runs to 13 residues. The CDR3 region has the DNA TGTGCCAGCAGCCAACTAGCGGGAGAGACCCAGTACTTC. Amino acids: CASSQLAGETQYF.

The chain carries TRBV7-9 and TRBJ1-1; D is perhaps TRBD1 (5 bases). The CDR3 totals 14 residues. V dropped 5 bases and J dropped 4 bases, with 14 bases sitting between them. Germline values: CDR1 SEHNR, CDR2 FQNEAQ (reference sequence). The CDR3 loop is CASSQHTGTTEAFF. The DNA for the CDR3 is TGTGCCAGCAGCCAACATACCGGGACCACTGAAGCTTTCTTT. The variable domain in full, completed from reference TRBV7-9 and TRBJ1-1, reads DTGVSQNPRHKITKRGQNVTFRCDPISEHNRLYWYRQTLGQGPEFLTYFQNEAQLEKSRLLSDRFSAERPKGSFSTLEIQRTEQGDSAMYLCASSQHTGTTEAFFGQGTRLTVV.

This clonotype was picked up a small number of times. The V and J genes are TRBV24-1 and TRBJ2-3; TRBD2 aligns across 9 bases. The CDR3 is 16 amino acids. The germline gives CDR1 KGHDR, CDR2 SFDVKD. After removal of 9 bases from V and 4 bases from J, the junction contained 13 bases not matched to a gene. The CDR3 DNA reads as TGTGCCACCGGGATAGGTCGACAGCGGGAGGCAGATACGCAGTATTTT. This encodes CATGIGRQREADTQYF.

This clonotype came up many times. The J gene is TRBJ2-1, the V gene TRBV20-1, with 7 bases aligning to TRBD2. The junction had 10 bases not matched to a gene; V was cut back by 5 bases and J by 9 bases. The germline V gene encodes CDR1 DFQATT and CDR2 SNEGSKA (reference sequence). This CDR3 contains 13 residues. CDR3 coding DNA: TGCAGTGCTGAATGGCGGGGGACTGGTGAGCAGTTCTTC. Its translation: CSAEWRGTGEQFF.